The 15 T cell receptor beta chains in this list originate from one sample, sequenced in a study of blood T cells in healthy people across ages. The use of a sample-barcoded 5' primer and a J-beta primer mix characterized a second PCR of roughly 6 to 11 cycles. Each CDR3 protein is one row after TCRdb ran MiXCR on the 5' RACE reads. Among about 900,000 distinct CDR3 sequences listed, 45% to 50% were seen once. What was sequenced was blood. These receptors were obtained from a man aged 25-40 years in good health.

This chain connects TRBV6-6 to TRBJ2-5; TRBD2 matches 8 bases. The tail of the sequence fits TRBJ2-1 better, so the J call may be wrong. The germline gives CDR1 MNHNY, CDR2 SVGAGI (reference sequence). The CDR3 has 15 amino acids. The CDR3 loop reads CASTWNSGNQETQFF. For the CDR3, the DNA is TGTGCCAGTACCTGGAATAGCGGGAACCAAGAGACCCAGTTCTTC.

V usage is TRBV7-2 and J usage is TRBJ2-7, with D perhaps TRBD1 (6 bases). V lost 1 base and J 4 bases, leaving 11 bases between the germline ends. The germline gives CDR1 SGHTA, CDR2 FQGNSA. The CDR3 totals 14 residues. The CDR3 loop reads CASSLEQGWYEQYF. In DNA, the CDR3 is TGTGCCAGCAGCTTAGAACAGGGATGGTACGAGCAGTACTTC.

This clonotype was seen a few times. The rearrangement uses TRBV7-2 and TRBJ1-1; D is unclear. Per the germline V gene, CDR1 is SGHTA and CDR2 is FQGNSA. The CDR3 has 16 amino acids. Between the trimmed V and J ends, which lost 1 base and 3 bases, there was a span of 15 bases. The chain's CDR3 is CASSLEQPYSHTEAFF. The CDR3 DNA reads TGTGCCAGCAGCTTAGAACAGCCCTACTCGCACACTGAAGCTTTCTTT.

This clonotype was observed at least ten times. The genes are TRBV27 and TRBJ2-1; 9 nucleotides line up with TRBD2. There are 15 residues in the CDR3. Losses at the gene ends were 3 bases for V and 0 bases for J; bases not matched to a gene: 0. Germline V gene data show CDR1 as MNHEY and CDR2 as SMNVEV (reference sequence). In nucleotides, the CDR3 is TGTGCCAGCAGTTTTAGCGGGAGCTCCTACAATGAGCAGTTCTTC. It encodes CASSFSGSSYNEQFF.

The V and J genes are TRBV6-2 or TRBV6-3 and TRBJ2-7; D is unclear. Near its end, the DNA agrees better with TRBJ2-4, so the J call may be wrong. The germline V gene has CDR1 MNHEY and CDR2 SVGEGT. The CDR3 has 15 amino acids. The CDR3 spells CASSYFGDAENIQYF. The CDR3 DNA reads TGTGCCAGCAGTTACTTTGGCGACGCCGAAAACATTCAGTACTTC.

This sequence joins TRBV12-3 or TRBV12-4 and TRBJ1-5; 9 nucleotides align to TRBD1. J lost 3 bases, V lost 6 bases, and 3 bases had no gene match. The CDR3 totals 14 residues. The CDR3 sequence: CASRQGATNQPQHF. The CDR3 DNA reads TGTGCCAGCAGACAGGGGGCGACCAATCAGCCCCAGCATTTT.

This clonotype has more than one count but fewer than ten. The chain has TRBV24-1 and TRBJ2-3, with D maybe TRBD1 (6 bases). Trimming pared 4 bases from V and 4 bases from J, leaving 11 bases between. This CDR3 comprises 14 residues. Germline V gene sequence: CDR1 KGHDR, CDR2 SFDVKD. The CDR3 here is CATSDLQGSDTQYF. The CDR3 DNA is TGTGCCACCAGTGACCTACAGGGTTCAGATACGCAGTATTTT.

The chain's CDR3 is CATSDKRQGVYEQYF. For the CDR3, the DNA is TGTGCCACCAGTGACAAAAGACAGGGGGTTTACGAGCAGTACTTC. This chain links TRBV24-1 with TRBJ2-7, with 9 bases lining up with TRBD1. The CDR3 is 15 amino acids. Germline trimming cut 4 bases from V and 4 bases from J; bases unmatched to any gene: 7. The germline CDR1 and CDR2 sequences are KGHDR and SFDVKD.

The chain recombines TRBV19 with TRBJ2-7; 8 bases map to TRBD2. The length of the CDR3 is 16 residues. Trimming took 2 bases from V and 0 from J; bases not matched to a gene: 6. CDR1 is LNHDA and CDR2 is SQIVND in the germline V gene (reference sequence). The CDR3 DNA follows: TGTGCCAGTAGTATAACGGCGGGGGGTCCCTCCTACGAGCAGTACTTC. Protein: CASSITAGGPSYEQYF. The whole variable domain, filled in from reference TRBV19 and TRBJ2-7, reads DGGITQSPKYLFRKEGQNVTLSCEQNLNHDAMYWYRQDPGQGLRLIYYSQIVNDFQKGDIAEGYSVSREKKESFPLTVTSAQKNPTAFYLCASSITAGGPSYEQYFGPGTRLTVT.

The chain couples TRBV27 to TRBJ2-7, with D unresolved. The germline V gene has CDR1 MNHEY and CDR2 SMNVEV (reference sequence). V dropped 2 bases and J dropped 4 bases, with 12 bases sitting between them. The CDR3 has 14 residues. CDR3 residues: CASSLGTGWYEQYF. The CDR3, as DNA: TGTGCCAGCAGTTTAGGTACGGGCTGGTACGAGCAGTACTTC.

V and J are TRBV18 and TRBJ2-7; D may be TRBD1 (6 bases). The better agreement between TRBJ2-5 and the DNA end casts doubt on the J call. Germline lookup yields CDR1 KGHSH and CDR2 LQKENI. The CDR3 loop spans 14 amino acids. This CDR3 reads CASSPPTGMETQYF. The CDR3 DNA reads TGTGCCAGCTCACCACCCACAGGGATGGAGACCCAGTACTTC.

The chain joins TRBV9 to TRBJ2-7; D may match TRBD1 or TRBD2 (5 bases each). Trimming shortened V by 6 bases and J by 2 bases, and 18 bases separated the two germline ends. CDR3 length equals 15 residues. Germline V gives CDR1 SGDLS, CDR2 YYNGEE. CDR3 in DNA: TGTGCCAGCACCCCCGAAGAGGGACCTACCTACGAGCAGTACTTC. Its protein product is CASTPEEGPTYEQYF.

The genes are TRBV7-2 and TRBJ2-1, with 10 bases lining up with TRBD2. The DNA matches TRBJ2-7 better at its end, which makes the J call doubtful. Germline-derived CDR1 and CDR2 are SGHTA and FQGNSA. The CDR3 spans 17 residues. The CDR3: CASSLYGLAASYNEQYF. The CDR3 region has the DNA TGTGCCAGCAGCTTGTACGGACTAGCGGCCTCCTACAATGAGCAGTACTTC.

V gene TRBV7-2 combines with J gene TRBJ2-2; tentative D call: TRBD2 (6 bases). The germline CDR1 and CDR2 sequences are SGHTA and FQGNSA. The CDR3 loop spans 13 amino acids. The V gene lost 6 bases and the J gene lost 9 bases, with 14 bases spanning the gap. The CDR3 loop reads CASSPAGRRELFF. The CDR3 coding sequence is TGTGCCAGCAGTCCGGCAGGGAGGAGGGAGCTGTTTTTT. Combining the CDR3 with reference TRBV7-2 and TRBJ2-2 gives the whole variable domain GAGVSQSPSNKVTEKGKDVELRCDPISGHTALYWYRQSLGQGLEFLIYFQGNSAPDKSGLPSDRFSAERTGGSVSTLTIQRTQQEDSAVYLCASSPAGRRELFFGEGSRLTVL.

This sequence joins TRBV28 and TRBJ1-5; possible D gene TRBD1, 5 bases. Germline CDR1 and CDR2: MDHEN and SYDVKM. V was cut by 8 bases and J by 4 bases, with 18 bases left in between. CDR3 length: 15 amino acids. The CDR3 sequence is CASVRVRAVNQPQHF. The CDR3 DNA sequence: TGTGCCAGCGTTAGGGTCAGGGCGGTGAATCAGCCCCAGCATTTT.